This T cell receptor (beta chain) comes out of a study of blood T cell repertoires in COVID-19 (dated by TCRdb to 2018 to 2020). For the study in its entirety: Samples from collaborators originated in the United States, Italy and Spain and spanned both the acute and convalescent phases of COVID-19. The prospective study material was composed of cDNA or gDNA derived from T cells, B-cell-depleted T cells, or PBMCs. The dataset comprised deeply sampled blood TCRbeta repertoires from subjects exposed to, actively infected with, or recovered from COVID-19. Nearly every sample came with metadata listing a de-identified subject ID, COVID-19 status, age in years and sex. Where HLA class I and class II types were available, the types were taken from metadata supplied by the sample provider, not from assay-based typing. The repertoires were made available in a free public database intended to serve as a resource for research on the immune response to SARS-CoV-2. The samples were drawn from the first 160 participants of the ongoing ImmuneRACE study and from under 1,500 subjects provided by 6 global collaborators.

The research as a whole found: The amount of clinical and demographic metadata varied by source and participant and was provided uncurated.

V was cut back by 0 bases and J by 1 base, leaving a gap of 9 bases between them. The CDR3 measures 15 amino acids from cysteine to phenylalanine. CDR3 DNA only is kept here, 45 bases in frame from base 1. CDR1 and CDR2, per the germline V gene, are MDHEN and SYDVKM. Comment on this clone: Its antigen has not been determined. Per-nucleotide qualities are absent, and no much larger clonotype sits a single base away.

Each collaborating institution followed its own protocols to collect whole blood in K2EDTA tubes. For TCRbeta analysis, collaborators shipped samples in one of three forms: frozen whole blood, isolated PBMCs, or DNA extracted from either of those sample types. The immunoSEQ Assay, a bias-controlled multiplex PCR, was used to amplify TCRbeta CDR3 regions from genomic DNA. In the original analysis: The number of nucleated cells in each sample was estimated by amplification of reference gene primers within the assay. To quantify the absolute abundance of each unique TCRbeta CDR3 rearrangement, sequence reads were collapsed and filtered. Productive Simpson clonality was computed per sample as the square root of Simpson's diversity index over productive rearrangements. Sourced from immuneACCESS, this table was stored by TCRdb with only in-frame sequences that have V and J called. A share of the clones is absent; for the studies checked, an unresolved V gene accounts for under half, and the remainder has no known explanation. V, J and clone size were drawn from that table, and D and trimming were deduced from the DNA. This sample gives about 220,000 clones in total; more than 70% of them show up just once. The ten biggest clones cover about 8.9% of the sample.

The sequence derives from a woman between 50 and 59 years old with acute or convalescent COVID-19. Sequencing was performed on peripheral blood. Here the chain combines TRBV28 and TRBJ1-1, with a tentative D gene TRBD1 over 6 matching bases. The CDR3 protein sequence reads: CASSLWRGQNTEAFF. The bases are TGTGCCAGCAGTTTATGGAGGGGACAGAACACTGAAGCTTTCTTT. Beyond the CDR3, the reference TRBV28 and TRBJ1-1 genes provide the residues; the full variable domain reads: DVKVTQSSRYLVKRTGEKVFLECVQDMDHENMFWYRQDPGLGLRLIYFSYDVKMKEKGDIPEGYSVSREKKERFSLILESASTNQTSMYLCASSLWRGQNTEAFFGQGTRLTVV.